This T cell receptor (beta chain) stems from a study of T cell responses to AZD1222 COVID-19 vaccine. Germline assignment: CDR1 SEHNR and CDR2 FQNEAQ (reference sequence). V lost 5 bases to trimming and J lost 0 bases; unmatched junction nucleotides: 5. CDR3 length equals 16 residues. Study-level results: Dominant CD4 TCR responses targeted spike regions 160-218 and 743-854. Clonal diversity was possibly underestimated, and white British individuals and females predominated among donors. Rises in breadth and depth of Spike-specific TCRs came after two AZD1222 doses. Scientists sampled the repertoires only once the peak T cell response had passed.

The count of this clone is one. The antigen is unknown. TCRdb's table, derived via immunoSEQ multiplex PCR, lists solely in-frame clones and lacks some. In the table there are 120,000 to 150,000 clones, over 85% of which are singletons. The V gene is TRBV7-9, the J gene TRBJ1-4, with 8 bases that match TRBD1. The sample here was peripheral blood, taken on day 0 of AZD1222 vaccination. This sequence was found in an adult in good health. The CDR3 sequence: CASSLPTGATNEKLFF. CDR3 nucleotide sequence: TGTGCCAGCAGCCTCCCGACAGGGGCAACTAATGAAAAACTGTTTTTT.